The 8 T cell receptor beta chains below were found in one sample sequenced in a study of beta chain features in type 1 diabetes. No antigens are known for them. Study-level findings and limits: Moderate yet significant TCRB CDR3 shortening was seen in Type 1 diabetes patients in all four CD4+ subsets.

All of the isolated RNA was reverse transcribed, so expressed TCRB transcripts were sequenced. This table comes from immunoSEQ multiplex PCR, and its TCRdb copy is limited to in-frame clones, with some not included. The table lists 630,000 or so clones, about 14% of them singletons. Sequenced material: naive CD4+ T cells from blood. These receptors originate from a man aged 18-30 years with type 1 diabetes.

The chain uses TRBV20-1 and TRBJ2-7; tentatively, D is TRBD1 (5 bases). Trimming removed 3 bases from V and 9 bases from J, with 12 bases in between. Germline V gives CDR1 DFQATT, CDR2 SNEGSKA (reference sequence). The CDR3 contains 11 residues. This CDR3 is CSASATEGQYF. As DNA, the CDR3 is TGCAGTGCTAGTGCGACAGAAGGGCAGTACTTC.

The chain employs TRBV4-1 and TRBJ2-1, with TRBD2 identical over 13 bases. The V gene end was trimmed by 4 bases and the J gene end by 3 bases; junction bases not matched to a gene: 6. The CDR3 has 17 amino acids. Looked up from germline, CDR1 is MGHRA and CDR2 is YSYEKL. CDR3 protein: CASSRGLAGPLYNEQFF. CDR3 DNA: TGCGCCAGCAGCCGGGGACTAGCGGGGCCCCTCTACAATGAGCAGTTCTTC.

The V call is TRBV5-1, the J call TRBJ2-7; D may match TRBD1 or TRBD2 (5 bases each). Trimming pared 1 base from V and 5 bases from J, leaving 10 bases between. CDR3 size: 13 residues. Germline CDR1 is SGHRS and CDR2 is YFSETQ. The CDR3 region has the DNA TGCGCCAGCAGCTTGCCAGGGAGTAACGAGCAGTACTTC. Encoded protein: CASSLPGSNEQYF.

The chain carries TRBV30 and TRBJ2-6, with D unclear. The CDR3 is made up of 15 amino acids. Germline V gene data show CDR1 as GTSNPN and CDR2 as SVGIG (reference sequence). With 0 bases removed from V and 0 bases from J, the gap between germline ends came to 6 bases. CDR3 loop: CAWSVGYSGANVLTF. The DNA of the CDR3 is TGTGCCTGGAGTGTAGGGTACTCTGGGGCCAACGTCCTGACTTTC.

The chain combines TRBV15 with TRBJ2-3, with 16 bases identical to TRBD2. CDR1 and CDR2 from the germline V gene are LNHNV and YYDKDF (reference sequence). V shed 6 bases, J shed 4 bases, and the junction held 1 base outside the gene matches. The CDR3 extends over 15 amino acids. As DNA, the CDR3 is TGTGCCACCAGGGGACTAGCGGGAGGGTCAGATACGCAGTATTTT. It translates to CATRGLAGGSDTQYF.

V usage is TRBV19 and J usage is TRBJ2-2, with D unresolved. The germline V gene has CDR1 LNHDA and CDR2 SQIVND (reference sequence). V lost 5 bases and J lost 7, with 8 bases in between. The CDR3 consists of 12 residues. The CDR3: CASSPRGGELFF. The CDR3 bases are TGTGCCAGTAGTCCCCGAGGCGGGGAGCTGTTTTTT.

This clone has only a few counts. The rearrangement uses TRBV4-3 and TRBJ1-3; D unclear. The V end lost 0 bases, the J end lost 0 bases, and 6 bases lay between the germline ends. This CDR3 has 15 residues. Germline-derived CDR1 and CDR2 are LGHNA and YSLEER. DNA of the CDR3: TGCGCCAGCAGCCAAGACACCGTCTCTGGAAACACCATATATTTT. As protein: CASSQDTVSGNTIYF.

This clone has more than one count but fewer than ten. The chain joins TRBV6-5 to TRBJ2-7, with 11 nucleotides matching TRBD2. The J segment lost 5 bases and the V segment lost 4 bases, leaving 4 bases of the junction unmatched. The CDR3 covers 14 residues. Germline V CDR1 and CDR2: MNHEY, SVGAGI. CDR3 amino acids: CASSFTSGSHEQYF. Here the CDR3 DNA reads TGTGCCAGCAGTTTCACTAGCGGGAGTCACGAGCAGTACTTC.